This TCR beta chain derives from a study of regulatory T cells in long-lasting Graves disease. The time point: newly diagnosed GD, antithyroid drugs for less than 3 months. Preparation of the TCR library used RNA extracted from PBMCs. Tubes containing EDTA received 8.5 to 9 milliliters of drawn peripheral blood. Germline V gene data show CDR1 as KGHDR and CDR2 as SFDVKD. This CDR3 is built from 16 residues. V lost 0 bases and J lost 2; bases outside the gene matches: 3. This clonotype was seen at least ten times. The antigen remains unidentified. Notes on the study in general: Persistent disease favored TRBV28, TRBJ1-2 and TRBJ2-5. Having few samples may have compromised the accuracy. Graves' patients with persistent disease showed TCR diversity lower than patients newly diagnosed.

Library construction for TCR beta used iRepertoire HTBI primers and Arm-PCR of CDR3 regions. TCRdb re-derived calls from the multiplex PCR reads in MiXCR, one entry per CDR3 protein. The repertoire holds around 450,000 distinct CDR3 sequences, with approximately 16% as singletons. This sample also appeared in a second study, on T cells in Graves' hyperthyroidism and ophthalmopathy.

Sequences were derived from peripheral blood mononuclear cells (PBMCs), sampled at new diagnosis, from a patient treated with antithyroid drugs. This TCR was recovered from a woman in her forties with Graves disease. The V gene is TRBV24-1, the J gene TRBJ2-3; 8 nucleotides agree with TRBD1. CDR3 DNA: TGTGCCACCAGTGATTTGGGGACAGGAATCACAGATACGCAGTATTTT. The encoded protein is CATSDLGTGITDTQYF.